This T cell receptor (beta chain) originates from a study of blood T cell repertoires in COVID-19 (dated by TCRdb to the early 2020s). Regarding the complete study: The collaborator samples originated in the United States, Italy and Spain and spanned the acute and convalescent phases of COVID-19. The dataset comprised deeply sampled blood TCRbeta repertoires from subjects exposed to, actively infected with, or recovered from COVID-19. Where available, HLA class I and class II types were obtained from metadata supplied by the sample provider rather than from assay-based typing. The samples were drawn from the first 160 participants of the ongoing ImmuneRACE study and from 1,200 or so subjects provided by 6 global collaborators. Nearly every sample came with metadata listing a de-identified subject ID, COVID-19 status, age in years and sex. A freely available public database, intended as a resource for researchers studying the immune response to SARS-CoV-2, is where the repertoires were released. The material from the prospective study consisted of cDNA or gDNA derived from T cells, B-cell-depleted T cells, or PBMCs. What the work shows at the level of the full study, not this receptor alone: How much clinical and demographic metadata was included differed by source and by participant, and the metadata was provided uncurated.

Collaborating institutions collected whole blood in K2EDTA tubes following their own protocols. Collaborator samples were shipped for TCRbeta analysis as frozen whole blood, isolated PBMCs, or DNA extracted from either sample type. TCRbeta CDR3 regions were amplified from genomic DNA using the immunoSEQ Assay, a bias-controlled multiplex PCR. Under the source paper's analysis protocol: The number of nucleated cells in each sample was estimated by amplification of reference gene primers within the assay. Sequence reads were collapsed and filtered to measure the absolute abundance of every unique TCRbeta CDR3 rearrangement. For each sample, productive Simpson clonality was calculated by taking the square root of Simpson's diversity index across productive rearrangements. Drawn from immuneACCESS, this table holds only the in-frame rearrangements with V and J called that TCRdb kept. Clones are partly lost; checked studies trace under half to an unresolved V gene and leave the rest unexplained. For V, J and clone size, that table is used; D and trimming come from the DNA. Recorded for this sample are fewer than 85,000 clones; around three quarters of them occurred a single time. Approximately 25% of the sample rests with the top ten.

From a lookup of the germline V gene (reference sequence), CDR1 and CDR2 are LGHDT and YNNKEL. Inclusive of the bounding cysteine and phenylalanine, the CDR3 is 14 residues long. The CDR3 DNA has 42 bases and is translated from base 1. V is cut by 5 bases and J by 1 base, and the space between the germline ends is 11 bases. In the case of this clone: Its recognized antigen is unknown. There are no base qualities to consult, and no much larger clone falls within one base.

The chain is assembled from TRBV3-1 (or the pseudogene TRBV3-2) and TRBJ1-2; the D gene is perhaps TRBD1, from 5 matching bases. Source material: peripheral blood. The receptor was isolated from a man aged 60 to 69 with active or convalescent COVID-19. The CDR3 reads CASSVFDSNYGYTF. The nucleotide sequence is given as TGTGCCAGCAGCGTCTTCGACAGTAACTATGGCTACACCTTC.